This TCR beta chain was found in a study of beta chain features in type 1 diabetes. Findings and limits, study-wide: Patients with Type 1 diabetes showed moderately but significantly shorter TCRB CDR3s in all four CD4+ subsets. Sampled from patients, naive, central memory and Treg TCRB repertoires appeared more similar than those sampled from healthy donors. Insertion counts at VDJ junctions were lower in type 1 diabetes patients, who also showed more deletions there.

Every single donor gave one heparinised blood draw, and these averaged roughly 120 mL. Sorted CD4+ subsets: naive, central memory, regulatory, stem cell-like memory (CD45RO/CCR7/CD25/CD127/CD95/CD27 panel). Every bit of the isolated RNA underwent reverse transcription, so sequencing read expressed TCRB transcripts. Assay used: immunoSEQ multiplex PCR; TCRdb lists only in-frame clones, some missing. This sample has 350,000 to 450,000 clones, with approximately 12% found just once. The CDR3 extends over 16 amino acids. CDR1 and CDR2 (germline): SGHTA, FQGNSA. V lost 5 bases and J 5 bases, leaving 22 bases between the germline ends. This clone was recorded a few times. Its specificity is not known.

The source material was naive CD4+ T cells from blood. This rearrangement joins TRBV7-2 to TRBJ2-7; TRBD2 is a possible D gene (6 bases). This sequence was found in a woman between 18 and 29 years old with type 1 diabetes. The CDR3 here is CASSPRLGFQRDEQYF. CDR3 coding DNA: TGTGCCAGCAGCCCCCGACTAGGATTTCAGAGAGACGAGCAGTACTTC.